The clone carrying this T cell receptor (beta chain) was observed a handful of times. The ends were cut back, 7 bases at V and 2 bases at J, with 11 bases in the middle. CDR1 is DFQATT and CDR2 is SNEGSKA in the germline V gene (reference sequence). The CDR3 spans 13 residues. MiXCR was run by TCRdb on the RT-PCR reads, yielding one entry per CDR3 protein. The sample has more than 600,000 distinct CDR3 sequences; approximately 15% are singletons. The clonotype comes from a female donor in good health, serving as a healthy control. This chain joins TRBV20-1 and TRBJ2-2; either TRBD1 or TRBD2 may supply D (5 bases each). The sequencing sample was made of memory CD4+ T cells from blood. The CDR3 here is CSGGYGNTGELFF. CDR3 nucleotides: TGCAGTGGGGGGTACGGAAACACCGGGGAGCTGTTTTTT.